This T cell receptor beta chain emerged from a study of blood T cell repertoires in COVID-19. Looking at the study overall: The United States, Italy and Spain provided the acute and convalescent COVID-19 samples. Sources were T cells, B-cell-depleted T cells, or PBMCs; the material itself was cDNA or gDNA.

CDR1 is LGHDT and CDR2 is YNNKEL in the germline V gene (reference sequence). This CDR3 comprises 13 residues. V dropped 3 bases and J dropped 10 bases, with 13 bases sitting between them. The assay was immunoSEQ multiplex PCR, and TCRdb's table has in-frame clones only and misses some. The sample comprises 250,000 to 400,000 clones, roughly 90% of which are singletons, and less than 3.5% rests with the top ten. Recruited during active infection, patients (from Seattle) were subsequently followed longitudinally. The clonotype was recovered from a woman in her thirties with COVID-19, enrolled during active disease. The chain links TRBV3-1 (or the pseudogene TRBV3-2) to TRBJ2-1, with D possibly TRBD2 on 6 matching bases. Sequenced sample: peripheral blood. CDR3 in DNA: TGTGCCAGCAGCCAGCAACTAGCTCGGGAGCAGTTCTTC. It yields the protein CASSQQLAREQFF.